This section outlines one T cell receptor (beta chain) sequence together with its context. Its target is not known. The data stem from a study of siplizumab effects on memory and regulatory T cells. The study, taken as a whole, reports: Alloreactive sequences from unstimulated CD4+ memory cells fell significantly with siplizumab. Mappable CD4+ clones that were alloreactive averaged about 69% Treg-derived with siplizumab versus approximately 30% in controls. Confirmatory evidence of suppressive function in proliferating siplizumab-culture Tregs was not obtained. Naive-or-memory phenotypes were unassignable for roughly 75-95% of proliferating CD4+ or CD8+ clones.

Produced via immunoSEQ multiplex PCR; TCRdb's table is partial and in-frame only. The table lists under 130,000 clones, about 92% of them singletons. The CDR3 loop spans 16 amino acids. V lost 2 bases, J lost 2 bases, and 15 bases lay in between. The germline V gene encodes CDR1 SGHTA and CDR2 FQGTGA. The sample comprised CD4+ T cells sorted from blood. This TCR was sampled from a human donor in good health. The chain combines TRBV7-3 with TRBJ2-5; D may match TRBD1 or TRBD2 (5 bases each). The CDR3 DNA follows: TGTGCCAGCAGCTTAGGGCCTGGGACCCTACAAGAGACCCAGTACTTC. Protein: CASSLGPGTLQETQYF.